The source of this TCR beta chain is a study of blood T cell repertoires in COVID-19. Whole-study context: Samples representing acute and convalescent COVID-19 were sourced from the United States, Italy and Spain.

V was pared by 5 bases and J by 6 bases, with 6 bases of the junction left unmatched. The CDR3 length is 15 residues. Germline V gives CDR1 LGHNA, CDR2 YSLEER. In the original analysis: Reference gene primer amplification gave estimated nucleated cell counts. TCRdb's table, derived via immunoSEQ multiplex PCR, lists solely in-frame clones and lacks some. V and J calls and clone size follow that table, whereas D and trimming were derived from the DNA. There are some 24,000 clones in the sample; about 89% occur only once, and approximately 5% lies in the top ten. V and J are TRBV4-3 and TRBJ2-1; 11 nucleotides agree with TRBD1. Specimen: peripheral blood. The sequence derives from a man aged 50 or older with active COVID-19. The CDR3 spells CASSADRGLSNEQFF. DNA for the CDR3: TGCGCCAGCAGCGCGGACAGGGGGCTTTCCAATGAGCAGTTCTTC.